The 3 T cell receptor beta chains listed next were all sequenced from one sample in a study of memory CD4+ T cells and cytomegalovirus serostatus. Single viable CD3+CD4+CD8-CD45RO+ cells were sorted as the memory CD4+ T cells. Assay used: immunoSEQ multiplex PCR; TCRdb lists only in-frame clones, some missing. The sample lists approximately 61,000 clones, around 80% seen once, with around 0.58% in the top ten. The sample was memory CD4+ T cells from blood. The receptors stem from an adult in good health and CMV-seronegative. Some clones in this sample may be carry-over from other donors' samples.

The V and J genes are TRBV5-6 and TRBJ2-1; 11 bases map to TRBD2. The CDR3 is 15 amino acids. Germline V gene lookup returns CDR1 SGHDT and CDR2 YYEEEE. Losses at the gene ends were 5 bases for V and 9 bases for J; bases not matched to a gene: 10. The CDR3 is CASSLTSGGNSEQFF. In DNA form, the CDR3 reads TGTGCCAGCAGTTTAACTAGCGGGGGAAACAGTGAGCAGTTCTTC.

This clone was picked up a small number of times. The genes are TRBV18 and TRBJ1-1; D gene ambiguous. Germline V CDR1 and CDR2: KGHSH, LQKENI. Trimming cost V 3 bases and J 0 bases, with 5 bases left between them. The CDR3 covers 13 residues. CDR3 region: CASSPDVNTEAFF. CDR3 DNA: TGTGCCAGCTCACCGGACGTGAACACTGAAGCTTTCTTT.

The V call is TRBV5-8, the J call TRBJ1-6; D may be TRBD1 (5 bases). This CDR3 region has 15 residues. Trimming cost V 4 bases and J 10 bases, with 18 bases left between them. The V gene's germline CDR1 is SGHTS and CDR2 YDEGEE. The CDR3 DNA reads as TGTGCCAGCAGCGTGGGACCAAGGGAGGGATCACCCCTCCACTTT. It encodes CASSVGPREGSPLHF.